The source of this T cell receptor (beta chain) is a study of CD8 T cells in Susac syndrome. This clonotype was seen only once. Reverse transcription of roughly 0.45 to 1 ug RNA used random hexamers. One entry per CDR3 protein, called by TCRdb with MiXCR from the immunoSEQ multiplex PCR reads. The table lists some 90,000 distinct CDR3 sequences, 80% to 95% of them singletons. This CDR3 comprises 11 residues. The ends were cut back, 7 bases at V and 7 bases at J, with 10 bases in the middle. Per the germline V gene, CDR1 is MNHEY and CDR2 is SVGAGI. Sequenced sample: CD8+ T cells from PBMCs. This sequence joins TRBV6-5 and TRBJ1-2, with unresolved D. This receptor was taken from a human donor in good health. Here the CDR3 reads CASTGSTGYTF. The CDR3, as DNA: TGTGCCAGCACCGGAAGCACTGGCTACACCTTC.